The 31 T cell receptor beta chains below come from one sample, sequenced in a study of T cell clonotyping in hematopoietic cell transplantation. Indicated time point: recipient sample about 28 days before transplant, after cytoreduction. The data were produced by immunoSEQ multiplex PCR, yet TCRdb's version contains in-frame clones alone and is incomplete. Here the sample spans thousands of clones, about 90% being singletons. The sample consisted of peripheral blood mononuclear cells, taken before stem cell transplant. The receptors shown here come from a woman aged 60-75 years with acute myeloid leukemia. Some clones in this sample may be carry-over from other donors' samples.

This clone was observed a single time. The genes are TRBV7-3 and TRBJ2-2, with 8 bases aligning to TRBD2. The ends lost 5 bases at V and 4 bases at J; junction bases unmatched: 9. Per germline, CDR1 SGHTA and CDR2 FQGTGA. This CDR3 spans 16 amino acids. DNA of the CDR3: TGTGCCAGCAGCCCCAGAGGGCGGGAGGCCACCGGGGAGCTGTTTTTT. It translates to CASSPRGREATGELFF.

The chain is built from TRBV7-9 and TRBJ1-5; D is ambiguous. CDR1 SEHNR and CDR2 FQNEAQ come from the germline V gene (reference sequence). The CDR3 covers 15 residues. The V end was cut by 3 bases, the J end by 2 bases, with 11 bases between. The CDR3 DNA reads TGTGCCAGCAGCTTTTCGGGGATAGGCAATCAGCCCCAGCATTTT. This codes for CASSFSGIGNQPQHF.

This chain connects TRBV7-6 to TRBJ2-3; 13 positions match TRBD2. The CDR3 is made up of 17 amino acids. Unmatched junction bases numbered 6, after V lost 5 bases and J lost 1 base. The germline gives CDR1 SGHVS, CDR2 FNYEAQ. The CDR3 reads CASSHPGLAGGTDTQYF. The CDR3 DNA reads TGTGCCAGCAGCCACCCAGGACTAGCGGGGGGCACAGATACGCAGTATTTT.

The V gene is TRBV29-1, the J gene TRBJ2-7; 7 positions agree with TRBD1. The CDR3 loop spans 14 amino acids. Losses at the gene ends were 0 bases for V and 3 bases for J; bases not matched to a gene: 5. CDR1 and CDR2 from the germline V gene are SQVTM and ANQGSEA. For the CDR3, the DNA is TGCAGCGTTGAAGACGGCGGACAGGACTACGAGCAGTACTTC. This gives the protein CSVEDGGQDYEQYF.

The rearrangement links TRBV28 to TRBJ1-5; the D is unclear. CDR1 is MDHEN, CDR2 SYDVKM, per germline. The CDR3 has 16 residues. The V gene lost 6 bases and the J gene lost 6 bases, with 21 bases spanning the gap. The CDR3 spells CASSPGKVGASQPQHF. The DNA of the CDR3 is TGTGCCAGCAGCCCGGGCAAGGTGGGTGCGAGTCAGCCCCAGCATTTT.

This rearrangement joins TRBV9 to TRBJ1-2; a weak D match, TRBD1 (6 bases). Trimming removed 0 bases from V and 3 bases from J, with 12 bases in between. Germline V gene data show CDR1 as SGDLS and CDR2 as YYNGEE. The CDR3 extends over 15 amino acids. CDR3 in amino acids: CASSVAEQGDYGYTF. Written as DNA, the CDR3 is TGTGCCAGCAGCGTAGCGGAACAGGGAGACTATGGCTACACCTTC.

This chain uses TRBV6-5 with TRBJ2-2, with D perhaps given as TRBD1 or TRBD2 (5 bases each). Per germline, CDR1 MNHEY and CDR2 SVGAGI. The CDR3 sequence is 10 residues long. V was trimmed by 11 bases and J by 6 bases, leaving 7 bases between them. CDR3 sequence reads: CAGGSGELFF. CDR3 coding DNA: TGTGCCGGGGGTTCCGGGGAGCTGTTTTTT.

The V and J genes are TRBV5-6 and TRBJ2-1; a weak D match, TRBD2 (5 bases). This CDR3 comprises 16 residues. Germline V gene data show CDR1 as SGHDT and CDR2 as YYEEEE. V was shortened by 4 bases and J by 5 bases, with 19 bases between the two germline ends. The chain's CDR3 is CASSRRYASFNNEQFF. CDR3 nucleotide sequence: TGTGCCAGCAGCCGTAGATACGCTAGCTTTAACAATGAGCAGTTCTTC.

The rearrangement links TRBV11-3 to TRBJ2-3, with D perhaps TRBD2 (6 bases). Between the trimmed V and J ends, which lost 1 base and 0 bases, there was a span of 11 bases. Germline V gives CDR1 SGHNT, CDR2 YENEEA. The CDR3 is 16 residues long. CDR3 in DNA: TGTGCCAGCAGCTTAGGGGCGGGACCGAGCACAGATACGCAGTATTTT. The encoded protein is CASSLGAGPSTDTQYF.

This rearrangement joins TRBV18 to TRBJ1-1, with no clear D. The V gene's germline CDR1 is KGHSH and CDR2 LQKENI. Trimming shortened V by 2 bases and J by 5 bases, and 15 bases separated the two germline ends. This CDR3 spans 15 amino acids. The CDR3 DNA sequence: TGTGCCAGCTCACCAGTCCCGTCCTCAGGAACTGAAGCTTTCTTT. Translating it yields CASSPVPSSGTEAFF.

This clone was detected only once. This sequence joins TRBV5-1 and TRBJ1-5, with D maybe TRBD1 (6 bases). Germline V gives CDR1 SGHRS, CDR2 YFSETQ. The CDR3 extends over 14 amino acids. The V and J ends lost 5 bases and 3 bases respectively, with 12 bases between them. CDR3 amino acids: CASRVDSHNQPQHF. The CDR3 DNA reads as TGCGCCAGCAGAGTGGACAGTCACAATCAGCCCCAGCATTTT.

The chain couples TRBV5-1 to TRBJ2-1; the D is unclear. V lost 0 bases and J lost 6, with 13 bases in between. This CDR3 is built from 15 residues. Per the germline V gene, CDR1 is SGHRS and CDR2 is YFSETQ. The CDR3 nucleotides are TGCGCCAGCAGCTTGGCCGTCATAAAAGGCAATGAGCAGTTCTTC. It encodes CASSLAVIKGNEQFF.

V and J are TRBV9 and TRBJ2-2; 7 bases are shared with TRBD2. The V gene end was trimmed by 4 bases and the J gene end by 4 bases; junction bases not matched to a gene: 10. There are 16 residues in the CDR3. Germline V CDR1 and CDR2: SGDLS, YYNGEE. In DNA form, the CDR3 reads TGTGCCAGCAGCCCACCACGAGGGGAGGGCACCGGGGAGCTGTTTTTT. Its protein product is CASSPPRGEGTGELFF. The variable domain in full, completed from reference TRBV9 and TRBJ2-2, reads DSGVTQTPKHLITATGQRVTLRCSPRSGDLSVYWYQQSLDQGLQFLIQYYNGEERAKGNILERFSAQQFPDLHSELNLSSLELGDSALYFCASSPPRGEGTGELFFGEGSRLTVL.

The CDR3 sequence: CASSLVSIRTDTQYF. The CDR3 DNA follows: TGTGCCAGCAGCTTAGTCTCAATTCGGACAGATACGCAGTATTTT. The rearrangement uses TRBV7-2 and TRBJ2-3, with unresolved D. The CDR3 loop spans 15 amino acids. V lost 1 base, J lost 3 bases, and 11 bases lay in between. Germline lookup yields CDR1 SGHTA and CDR2 FQGNSA.

Here the CDR3 reads CASNRDTNTGELFF. The DNA of the CDR3 is TGTGCCAGTAATCGGGACACCAACACCGGGGAGCTGTTTTTT. The chain has TRBV2 and TRBJ2-2, with D tentatively TRBD1 (6 bases). Germline V gives CDR1 SNHLY, CDR2 FYNNEI. The CDR3 runs to 14 residues. V was cut by 9 bases and J by 2 bases, with 13 bases left in between. Supplemented by reference TRBV2 and TRBJ2-2, the full variable domain reads EPEVTQTPSHQVTQMGQEVILRCVPISNHLYFYWYRQILGQKVEFLVSFYNNEISEKSEIFDDQFSVERPDGSNFTLKIRSTKLEDSAMYFCASNRDTNTGELFFGEGSRLTVL.

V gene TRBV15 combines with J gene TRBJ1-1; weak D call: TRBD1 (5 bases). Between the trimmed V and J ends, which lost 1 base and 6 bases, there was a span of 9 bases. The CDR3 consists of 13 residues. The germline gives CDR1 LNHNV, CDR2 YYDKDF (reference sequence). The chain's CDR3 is CATSRGRGSEAFF. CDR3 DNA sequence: TGTGCCACCAGCAGAGGTCGGGGGTCTGAAGCTTTCTTT.

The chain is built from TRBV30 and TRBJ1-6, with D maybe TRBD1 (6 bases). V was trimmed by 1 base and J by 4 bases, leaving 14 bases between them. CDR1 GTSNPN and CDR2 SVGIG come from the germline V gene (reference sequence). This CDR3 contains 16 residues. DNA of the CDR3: TGTGCCTGGAGTGATGCACAGGGAAGATATAATTCACCCCTCCACTTT. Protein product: CAWSDAQGRYNSPLHF.

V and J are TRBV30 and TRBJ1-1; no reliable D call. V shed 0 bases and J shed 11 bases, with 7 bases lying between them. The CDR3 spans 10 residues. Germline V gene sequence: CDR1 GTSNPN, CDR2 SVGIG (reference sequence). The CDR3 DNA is TGTGCCTGGAGTGTCACCGGGGCTTTCTTT. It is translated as CAWSVTGAFF.

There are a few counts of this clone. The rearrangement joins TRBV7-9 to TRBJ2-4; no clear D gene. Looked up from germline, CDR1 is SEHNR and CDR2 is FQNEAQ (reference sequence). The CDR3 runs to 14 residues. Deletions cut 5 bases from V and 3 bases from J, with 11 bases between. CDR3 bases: TGTGCCAGCAGCGGCGAGCAGGACAAAAACATTCAGTACTTC. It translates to CASSGEQDKNIQYF.

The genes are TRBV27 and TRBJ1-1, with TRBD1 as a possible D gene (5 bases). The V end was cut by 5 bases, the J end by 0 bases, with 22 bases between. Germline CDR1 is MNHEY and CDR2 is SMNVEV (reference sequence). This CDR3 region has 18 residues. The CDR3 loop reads CASSTQGGRTIMNTEAFF. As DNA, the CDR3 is TGTGCCAGCAGTACGCAGGGAGGCAGAACTATAATGAACACTGAAGCTTTCTTT.

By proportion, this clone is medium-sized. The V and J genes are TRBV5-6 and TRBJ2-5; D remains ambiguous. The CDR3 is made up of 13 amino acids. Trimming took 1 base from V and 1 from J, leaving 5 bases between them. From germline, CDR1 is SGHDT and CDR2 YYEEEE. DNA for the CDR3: TGTGCCAGCAGCTTGAATAGCCAAGAGACCCAGTACTTC. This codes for CASSLNSQETQYF.

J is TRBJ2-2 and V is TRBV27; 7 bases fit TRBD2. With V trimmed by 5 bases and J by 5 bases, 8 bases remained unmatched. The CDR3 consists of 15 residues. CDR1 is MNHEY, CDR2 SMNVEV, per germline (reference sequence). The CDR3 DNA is TGTGCCAGCAGTCCACGGGGGGTTGTGACCGGGGAGCTGTTTTTT. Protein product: CASSPRGVVTGELFF.

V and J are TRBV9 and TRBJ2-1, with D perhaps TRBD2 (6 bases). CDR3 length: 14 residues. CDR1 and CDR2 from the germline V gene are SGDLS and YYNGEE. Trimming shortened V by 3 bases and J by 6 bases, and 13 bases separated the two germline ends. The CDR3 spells CASSAPGLFNEQFF. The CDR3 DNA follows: TGTGCCAGCAGCGCCCCGGGACTTTTCAATGAGCAGTTCTTC.

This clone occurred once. CDR3 sequence: CASSYSGEGYEQYF. DNA for the CDR3: TGTGCCAGCAGTTACTCTGGGGAGGGCTACGAGCAGTACTTC. The V gene is TRBV6-5, the J gene TRBJ2-7; 7 bases line up with TRBD2. Germline CDR1 is MNHEY and CDR2 is SVGAGI. The CDR3 totals 14 residues. Trimming at V came to 0 bases and at J to 3 bases, leaving 2 bases not matched to a gene.

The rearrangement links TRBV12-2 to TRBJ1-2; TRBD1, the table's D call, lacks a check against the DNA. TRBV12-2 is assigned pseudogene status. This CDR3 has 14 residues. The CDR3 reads CASRSSRGDYGYTF. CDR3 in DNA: TGTGCAAGTCGCTCCTCCAGGGGAGACTATGGCTACACCTTC.

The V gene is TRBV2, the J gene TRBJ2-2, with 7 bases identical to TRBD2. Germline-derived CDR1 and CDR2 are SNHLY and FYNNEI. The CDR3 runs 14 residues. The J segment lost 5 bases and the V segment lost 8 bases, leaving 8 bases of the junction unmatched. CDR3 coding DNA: TGTGCCAGCGGCGGGAGAAGGGAAACCGGGGAGCTGTTTTTT. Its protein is CASGGRRETGELFF. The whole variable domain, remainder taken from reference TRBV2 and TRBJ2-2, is EPEVTQTPSHQVTQMGQEVILRCVPISNHLYFYWYRQILGQKVEFLVSFYNNEISEKSEIFDDQFSVERPDGSNFTLKIRSTKLEDSAMYFCASGGRRETGELFFGEGSRLTVL.

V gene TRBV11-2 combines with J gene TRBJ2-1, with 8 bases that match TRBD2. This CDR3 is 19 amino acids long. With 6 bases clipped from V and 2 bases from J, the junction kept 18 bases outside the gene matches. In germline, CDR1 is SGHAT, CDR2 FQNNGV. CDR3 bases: TGTGCCAGCAGACAGATTCGGGGGGGCGGGAGATGGGCCTACAATGAGCAGTTCTTC. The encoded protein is CASRQIRGGGRWAYNEQFF. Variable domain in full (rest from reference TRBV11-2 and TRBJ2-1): EAGVAQSPRYKIIEKRQSVAFWCNPISGHATLYWYQQILGQGPKLLIQFQNNGVVDDSQLPKDRFSAERLKGVDSTLKIQPAKLEDSAVYLCASRQIRGGGRWAYNEQFFGPGTRLTVL.

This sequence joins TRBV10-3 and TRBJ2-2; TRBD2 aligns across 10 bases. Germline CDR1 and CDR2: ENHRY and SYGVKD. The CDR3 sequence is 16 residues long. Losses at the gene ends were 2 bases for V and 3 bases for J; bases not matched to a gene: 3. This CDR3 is CAISEPAGGDTGELFF. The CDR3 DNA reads TGTGCCATCAGTGAGCCAGCGGGAGGGGACACCGGGGAGCTGTTTTTT.

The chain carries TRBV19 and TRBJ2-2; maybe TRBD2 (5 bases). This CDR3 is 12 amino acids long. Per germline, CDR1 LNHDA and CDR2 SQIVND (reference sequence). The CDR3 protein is CARSENTGELFF. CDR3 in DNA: TGTGCACGTAGCGAGAACACCGGGGAGCTGTTTTTT.

In DNA, the CDR3 is TGCGCCAGCAGTGAAGGGGGGGGGTCCAATCAGCCCCAGCATTTT. Translation: CASSEGGGSNQPQHF. The chain joins TRBV10-1 to TRBJ1-5; TRBD1 is a possible D gene (6 bases). Trimming took off 3 bases at V and 3 bases at J, with 12 bases between the two ends. The CDR3 contains 15 residues. The germline CDR1 and CDR2 sequences are WNHNN and SYGVQD (reference sequence).

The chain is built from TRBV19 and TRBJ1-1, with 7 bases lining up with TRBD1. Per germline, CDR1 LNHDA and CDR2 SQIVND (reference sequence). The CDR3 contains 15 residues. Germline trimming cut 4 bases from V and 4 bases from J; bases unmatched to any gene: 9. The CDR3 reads CASSTNRGWGTEAFF. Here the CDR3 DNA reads TGTGCCAGTAGTACTAACAGGGGATGGGGCACTGAAGCTTTCTTT.